A selection of T cell receptor beta chains follows, all from one sample in a study of T cell responses to AZD1222 COVID-19 vaccine. Assay: immunoSEQ multiplex PCR; the TCRdb copy retains only in-frame clones and omits some. The sample lists 150,000 or so clones, about 90% seen once, with 1.3% to 1.5% in the top ten. The input for sequencing was peripheral blood, taken on day 0 of AZD1222 vaccination. The source is an adult in good health. The CDR3 runs from the conserved cysteine through the conserved F or W. D genes are given only for firm matches. Rows may omit the clone size; those that give it use once, few, many or a size class.

V gene	CDR3 length	J gene	D gene	clone size	CDR3 protein	CDR3 DNA
TRBV3-1/TRBV3-2	17	TRBJ1-4	-	-	CASSQDRLDWANEKLFF	TGTGCCAGCAGCCAAGACCGCCTAGACTGGGCTAATGAAAAACTGTTTTTT
TRBV10-2	14	TRBJ1-6	TRBD1	-	CASSGQGSNSPLHF	TGCGCCAGCAGTGGACAGGGAAGTAATTCACCCCTCCACTTT
TRBV6-2/TRBV6-3	14	TRBJ1-1	-	-	CASSRDPSNTEAFF	TGTGCCAGCAGCAGGGACCCCTCGAACACTGAAGCTTTCTTT
TRBV6-5	15	TRBJ1-2	TRBD1	-	CASRTQTGKGYGYTF	TGTGCCAGCAGGACCCAGACAGGGAAGGGCTATGGCTACACCTTC
TRBV19	14	TRBJ1-1	-	-	CASSSILGGTEAFF	TGTGCCAGTAGTTCAATTCTGGGAGGGACTGAAGCTTTCTTT
TRBV5-1	15	TRBJ2-7	TRBD1	once	CASSLGTGTSYEQYF	TGCGCCAGCAGCTTAGGGACAGGGACTTCCTACGAGCAGTACTTC
TRBV5-1	14	TRBJ1-2	TRBD1	once	CASSMGGQGNGYTF	TGCGCCAGCAGCATGGGGGGACAGGGTAATGGCTACACCTTC
TRBV6-4	16	TRBJ2-1	TRBD2	-	CASSDSKTSGENEQFF	TGTGCCAGCAGTGACTCTAAGACTAGCGGGGAGAATGAGCAGTTCTTC
TRBV5-3	15	TRBJ2-7	-	-	CARSLVGGIGYEQYF	TGTGCCAGAAGCTTGGTAGGGGGAATAGGCTACGAGCAGTACTTC
TRBV4-1	16	TRBJ2-5	-	-	CASSQGAGSNQETQYF	TGCGCCAGCAGCCAGGGGGCGGGGAGCAACCAAGAGACCCAGTACTTC
TRBV7-2	16	TRBJ1-2	TRBD1	-	CASSLWTGVANYGYTF	TGTGCCAGCAGCCTGTGGACAGGAGTAGCTAACTATGGCTACACCTTC
TRBV29-1	13	TRBJ2-7	-	-	CSVRGRVVDEQYF	TGCAGCGTACGCGGCAGGGTAGTCGACGAGCAGTACTTC
TRBV9	15	TRBJ1-1	-	-	CASSVVGTGNTEAFF	TGTGCCAGCAGCGTAGTGGGAACAGGGAACACTGAAGCTTTCTTT
TRBV12-3/TRBV12-4	13	TRBJ2-7	-	-	CASSLVGGYEQYF	TGTGCCAGCAGTTTAGTCGGCGGATACGAGCAGTACTTC
TRBV11-2	15	TRBJ1-2	-	-	CASSLDTGLIYGYTF	TGTGCCAGCAGCTTAGATACAGGGCTCATCTATGGCTACACCTTC
TRBV9	13	TRBJ1-2	-	-	CASSVAGAYGYTF	TGTGCCAGCAGCGTAGCAGGGGCCTATGGCTACACCTTC
TRBV28	14	TRBJ2-7	-	-	CASTRAAGTYEQYF	TGTGCCAGCACTCGGGCTGCGGGTACCTACGAGCAGTACTTC
TRBV4-3	14	TRBJ1-1	-	-	CASSQERGATEAFF	TGCGCCAGCAGCCAAGAAAGAGGGGCCACTGAAGCTTTCTTT